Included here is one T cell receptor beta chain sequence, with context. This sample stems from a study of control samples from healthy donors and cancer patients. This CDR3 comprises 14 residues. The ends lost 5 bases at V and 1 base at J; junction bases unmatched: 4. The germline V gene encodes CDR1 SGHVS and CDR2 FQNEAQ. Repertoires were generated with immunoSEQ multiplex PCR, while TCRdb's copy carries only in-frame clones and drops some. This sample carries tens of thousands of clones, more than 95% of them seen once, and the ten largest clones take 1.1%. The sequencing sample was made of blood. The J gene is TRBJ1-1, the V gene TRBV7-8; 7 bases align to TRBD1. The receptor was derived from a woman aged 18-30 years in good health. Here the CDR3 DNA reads TGTGCCAGCAGCCGTGGGACAGAGAACACTGAAGCTTTCTTT. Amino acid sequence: CASSRGTENTEAFF.